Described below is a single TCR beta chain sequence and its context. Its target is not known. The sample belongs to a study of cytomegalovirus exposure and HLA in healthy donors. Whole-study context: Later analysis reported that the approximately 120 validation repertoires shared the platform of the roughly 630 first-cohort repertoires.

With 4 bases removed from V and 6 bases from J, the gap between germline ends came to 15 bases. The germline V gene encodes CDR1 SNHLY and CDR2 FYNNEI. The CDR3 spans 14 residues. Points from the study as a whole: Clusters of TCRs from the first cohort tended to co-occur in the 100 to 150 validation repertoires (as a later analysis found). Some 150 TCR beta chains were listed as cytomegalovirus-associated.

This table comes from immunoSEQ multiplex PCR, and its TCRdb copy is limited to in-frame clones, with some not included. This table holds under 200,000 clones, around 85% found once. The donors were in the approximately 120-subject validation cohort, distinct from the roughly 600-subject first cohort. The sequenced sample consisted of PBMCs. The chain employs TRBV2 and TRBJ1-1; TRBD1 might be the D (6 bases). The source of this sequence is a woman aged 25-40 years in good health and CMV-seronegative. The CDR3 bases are TGTGCCAGCAGTGGGAAGGGGGTTGTAGCTGAAGCTTTCTTT. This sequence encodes CASSGKGVVAEAFF.